This T cell receptor (beta chain) is from a study of blood T cell repertoires in COVID-19 (dated by TCRdb to the early 2020s). Regarding the research as a whole: Samples from collaborators originated in the United States, Italy and Spain and spanned both the acute and convalescent phases of COVID-19. The prospective study material was composed of cDNA or gDNA derived from T cells, B-cell-depleted T cells, or PBMCs. Subjects who had been exposed to COVID-19, were actively infected with it, or had recovered from it provided the deeply sampled blood TCRbeta repertoires that made up the dataset. The repertoires were made available in a free public database intended to serve as a resource for research on the immune response to SARS-CoV-2. The samples were drawn from the first 160 participants of the ongoing ImmuneRACE study and from 950 to 1,500 subjects provided by 6 global collaborators. Sample metadata almost always included a de-identified subject ID, COVID-19 status, age in years and sex. HLA class I and class II types, where available, came from metadata supplied by the sample provider rather than from assay-based typing.

Of note for this clone: Which antigen it targets is not known. No base-level quality is on record; no much larger clone is a single base apart.

Results and caveats for the whole study, not just this receptor: The amount of clinical and demographic metadata varied by source and participant and was provided uncurated.

Whole blood was collected in K2EDTA tubes by collaborating institutions according to the institutions' own protocols. Collaborator samples were shipped for TCRbeta analysis as frozen whole blood, isolated PBMCs, or DNA extracted from either sample type. The immunoSEQ Assay, a bias-controlled multiplex PCR, was used to amplify TCRbeta CDR3 regions from genomic DNA. The paper's processing steps were these. Nucleated cell counts per sample were estimated from amplification of reference gene primers within the assay. To quantify the absolute abundance of each unique TCRbeta CDR3 rearrangement, sequence reads were collapsed and filtered. For each sample, productive Simpson clonality was calculated by taking the square root of Simpson's diversity index across productive rearrangements. In its TCRdb copy, this immuneACCESS table keeps in-frame sequences only and misses some clones. Where compared with another copy, unresolved V genes explain less than half of these, and the others have no known cause. D and trimming were read from the DNA, whereas the V and J calls and clone size are those reported in that table. This sample is represented by 90,000 to 150,000 clones; 65% to 90% of them were singletons. In total, the top ten clones hold about a tenth of the sample.

The sequenced material came from peripheral blood. This receptor was taken from a man older than 75 with acute or convalescent COVID-19.

The CDR3 region reads CASTKPGVGNTEAFF. The DNA is as follows: TGTGCCAGCACGAAGCCAGGGGTTGGGAACACTGAAGCTTTCTTT. Rearrangement joined TRBV28 to TRBJ1-1; the D gene is possibly TRBD1, with 6 bases matching. Cut back by 7 bases and 1 base, the V and J ends lie 16 bases apart. The CDR3 runs 15 amino acids, cysteine and phenylalanine included. The read is trimmed to its CDR3 DNA, 45 bases read in frame from base 1. Per the germline V gene, MDHEN is the CDR1 and SYDVKM is the CDR2.